The clone carrying this TCR beta chain was seen a few times. Via MiXCR, TCRdb re-called the 5' RACE reads, giving one row per CDR3 protein. Here the sample spans about 290,000 distinct CDR3 sequences, roughly 15% being singletons. The entry originates in a study of T-cell memory formation after mild COVID-19. V shed 5 bases, J shed 7 bases, and the junction held 8 bases outside the gene matches. Germline V lookup: CDR1 SGHVS, CDR2 FQNEAQ. The CDR3 is 14 residues long. The sequence was obtained from a young man who had mild COVID-19 (a few samples of this study predate the infection). Cell type and time point are not known. The J gene is TRBJ1-5, the V gene TRBV7-8; 7 bases agree with TRBD1. The sequencing input was PBMCs or a T cell subset sorted from them (not recorded which). The CDR3 is CASSQTEGGQPQHF. In nucleotides, the CDR3 is TGTGCCAGCAGCCAGACAGAAGGGGGCCAGCCCCAGCATTTT.